These 10 T cell receptor beta chains originate from one sample sequenced in a study of cytomegalovirus exposure and HLA in healthy donors (dated by TCRdb to 2016 to 2017). The library was obtained by the immunoSEQ multiplex PCR assay. What TCRdb holds here is the immuneACCESS table cut down to in-frame rearrangements. Part of the clones is not present; checked against another copy, under half of the missing clones reflect an unresolved V gene, and the others are unexplained. This sample lists over 250,000 clones; roughly 85% were detected once. Of the sample, 0.95% to 1.1% falls within the top ten clones. Sequences were obtained from PBMCs. These receptors all come from a woman between 18 and 30 years old in good health and CMV-seronegative.

The rearrangement links TRBV12-5 to TRBJ1-2, with D possibly being TRBD1 (6 bases). V dropped 2 bases and J dropped 13 bases, with 11 bases sitting between them. The CDR3 loop spans 11 amino acids. Germline loops: CDR1 LGHNT, CDR2 FRNRAP. CDR3 DNA sequence: TGTGCTAGTGGTTTGCTTACAGGGATCACCTTC. Amino acid sequence: CASGLLTGITF.

This sequence joins TRBV7-8 and TRBJ2-7, with 14 bases that match TRBD2. The CDR3 sequence is 17 residues long. V was clipped by 5 bases and J by 0 bases; unmatched bases: 6. CDR1 and CDR2 (germline): SGHVS, FQNEAQ. CDR3 in amino acids: CASSQGLAGESSYEQYF. CDR3 nucleotides: TGTGCCAGCAGCCAGGGACTAGCGGGAGAGAGCTCCTACGAGCAGTACTTC.

The V gene is TRBV6-6, the J gene TRBJ2-2; the match to TRBD1 covers 7 bases. Germline CDR1 reads MNHNY; CDR2 reads SVGAGI (reference sequence). The junction had 3 bases not matched to a gene; V was cut back by 2 bases and J by 3 bases. This CDR3 region has 15 residues. The CDR3 DNA reads TGTGCCAGCAGTTACCGGGACAGCCACACCGGGGAGCTGTTTTTT. Translated, it gives CASSYRDSHTGELFF.

The gene calls are TRBV4-2 and TRBJ1-2; 9 bases match TRBD1. CDR3 length equals 14 residues. J gave up 8 bases and V 0 bases, and 4 bases lay outside the gene matches. Germline lookup yields CDR1 LGHNA and CDR2 YNFKEQ. CDR3 coding DNA: TGTGCCAGCAGCCAAGATAGGACAGGGGTCGGCTACACCTTC. Its translation is CASSQDRTGVGYTF.

DNA for the CDR3: TGTGCCATCAGTGAGTCTCAGTTTAGCAATCAGCCCCAGCATTTT. Translation: CAISESQFSNQPQHF. The chain joins TRBV10-3 to TRBJ1-5; D unresolved. Per the germline V gene, CDR1 is ENHRY and CDR2 is SYGVKD. With 0 bases removed from V and 0 bases from J, the gap between germline ends came to 6 bases. The CDR3 is 15 residues long.

The rearrangement links TRBV9 to TRBJ1-2, with a possible D match to TRBD1 (5 bases). Germline V gene lookup returns CDR1 SGDLS and CDR2 YYNGEE. V was shortened by 4 bases and J by 7 bases, with 11 bases between the two germline ends. The CDR3 is 12 amino acids. The CDR3 coding sequence is TGTGCCAGCAGCCCTGGACAAGGTGGCTACACCTTC. It codes for CASSPGQGGYTF.

This clone was seen just once. The rearrangement links TRBV2 to TRBJ1-6, with D unresolved. This CDR3 has 15 amino acids. Germline V gives CDR1 SNHLY, CDR2 FYNNEI. V lost 0 bases to trimming and J lost 6 bases, with 9 bases between them. CDR3 loop: CASSEAADSNSPLHF. The DNA for the CDR3 is TGTGCCAGCAGTGAAGCGGCGGATTCTAATTCACCCCTCCACTTT.

J is TRBJ2-5 and V is TRBV7-8, with 8 bases fitting TRBD2. The CDR3 spans 15 residues. Losses at the gene ends were 3 bases for V and 5 bases for J; bases not matched to a gene: 8. The germline CDR1 and CDR2 sequences are SGHVS and FQNEAQ. The CDR3 sequence is CASSLSGLGSETQYF. In DNA form, the CDR3 reads TGTGCCAGCAGCTTGTCGGGACTAGGGTCGGAGACCCAGTACTTC.

The chain employs TRBV2 and TRBJ2-3, with D hard to call. Trimming pared 5 bases from V and 4 bases from J, leaving 10 bases between. The germline CDR1 and CDR2 sequences are SNHLY and FYNNEI. The CDR3 covers 13 residues. CDR3 DNA: TGTGCCAGCAGTAGGCTAGAAGCAGATACGCAGTATTTT. Amino acids: CASSRLEADTQYF.

V usage is TRBV27 and J usage is TRBJ2-4; 7 bases are shared with TRBD1. Germline-derived CDR1 and CDR2 are MNHEY and SMNVEV (reference sequence). This CDR3 is 16 amino acids long. J was trimmed by 8 bases and V by 5 bases; bases with no gene match: 15. CDR3 bases: TGTGCCAGCAGTAGGCTTCTGGGGACAGTTCTGGACATTCAGTACTTC. The encoded protein is CASSRLLGTVLDIQYF.